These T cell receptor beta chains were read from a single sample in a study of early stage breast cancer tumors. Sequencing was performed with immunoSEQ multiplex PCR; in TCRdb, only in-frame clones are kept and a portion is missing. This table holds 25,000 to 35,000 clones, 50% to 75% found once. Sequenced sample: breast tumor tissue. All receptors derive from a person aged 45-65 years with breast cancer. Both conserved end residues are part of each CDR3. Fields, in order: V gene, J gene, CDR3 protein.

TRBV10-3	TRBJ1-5	CAISELGNQPQHF
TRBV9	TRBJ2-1	CASSVFLAGDYNEQFF
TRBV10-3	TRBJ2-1	CAISESPQGTSYNEQFF
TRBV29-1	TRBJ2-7	CSVERGQGGYEQYF
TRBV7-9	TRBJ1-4	CASSGASGRTNEKLFF
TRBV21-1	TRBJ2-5	CASSKQTSTGQETQYF
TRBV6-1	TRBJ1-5	CASSDKVAGGMSNQPQHF
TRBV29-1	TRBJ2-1	CSVGGSGTDTFNEQFF
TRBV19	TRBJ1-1	CASSPITGGYTEAFF
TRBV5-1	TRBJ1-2	CASSLEANYGYTF
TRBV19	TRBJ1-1	CASIPRGGNTEAFF
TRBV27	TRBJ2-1	CASTLTAGLENEQFF
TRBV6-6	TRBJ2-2	CASSYEVNTGELFF
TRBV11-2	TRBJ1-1	CASSPRGAQGPNTEAFF
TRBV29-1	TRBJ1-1	CSVEGHLNTEAFF
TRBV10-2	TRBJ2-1	CASSEGLGSSYNEQFF
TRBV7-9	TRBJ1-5	CASSLGFGNQPQHF
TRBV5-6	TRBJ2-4	CASRDYRGKNIQYF
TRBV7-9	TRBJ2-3	CASSLRSGGTDTQYF
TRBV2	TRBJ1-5	CASSFGQGGQPQHF
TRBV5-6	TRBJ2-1	CASTFATGPSNEQFF
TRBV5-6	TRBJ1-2	CASSPKQRTNYGYTF
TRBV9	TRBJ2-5	CASSVRAGQTQETQYF
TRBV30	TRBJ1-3	CACPGQHSGNTIYF
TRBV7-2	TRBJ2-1	CASSRAGEPYNEQFF
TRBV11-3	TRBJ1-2	CASSPFRGSGYTF
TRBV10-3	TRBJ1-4	CAIGGSGEKLFF
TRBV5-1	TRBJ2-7	CASSLEASRAYEQYF
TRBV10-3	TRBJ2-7	CAISEGAGTVSEQYF
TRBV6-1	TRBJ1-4	CASSEVFSAFNEKLFF
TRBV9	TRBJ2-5	CASSGSRQIQETQYF
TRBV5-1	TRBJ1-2	CASSLDPGYGYTF
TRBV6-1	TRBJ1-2	CASSESLNYGYTF
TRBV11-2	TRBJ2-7	CASSPRTGLSYEQYF
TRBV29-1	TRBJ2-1	CSGMSGSPSHEQFF
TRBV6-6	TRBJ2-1	CASSYSGREGRFF
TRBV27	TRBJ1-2	CASSPGGQNYGYTF
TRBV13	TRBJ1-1	CASSLRQGAYTEAFF
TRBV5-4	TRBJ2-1	CASSLSTIHNEQFF
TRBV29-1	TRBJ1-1	CSVGRATNTEAFF
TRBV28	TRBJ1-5	CANGRGNQPQHF